The rows below give T cell receptor beta chains drawn from one sample of a study of CD4 T cells in relation to SARS-CoV-2 and coronaviruses. The protocol was immunoSEQ multiplex PCR, while the TCRdb copy is restricted to in-frame clones and leaves out a portion. Here the sample spans 35,000 to 45,000 clones, over 70% being singletons. Their target antigens are unknown. Sequenced input: naive CD4+ T cells from PBMCs, cultured in vitro. These receptors all stem from an adult with COVID-19. The CDR3 runs from the conserved cysteine through the conserved F or W. The D gene is left open where the match is weak. Clone sizes are given selectively: once, few, many, or a class where the clone is expanded.

NA	TRBV7-9	NA	TRBJ1-1	TGTGCCAGCAGCTTAGCTGATGCAGCTTTCTTT	CASSLADAAFF
NA	TRBV30	NA	TRBJ1-2	TGTGCCTGGGCAAGAATCGGCACCAACTATGGCTACACCTTC	CAWARIGTNYGYTF
TRBD2	TRBV3-1/TRBV3-2	NA	TRBJ2-7	TGTGCCAGCAGCCATGGGACTAGCCACGAGCAGTACTTC	CASSHGTSHEQYF
NA	TRBV7-8	NA	TRBJ2-7	TGTGCCAGCAGCTTCGGGACAACGCTCTACGAGCAGTACTTC	CASSFGTTLYEQYF
NA	TRBV3-1/TRBV3-2	NA	TRBJ2-3	TGTGCCAGCAGCCACATGGCCCTTCCTCGGGGCCCTAGCACAGATACGCAGTATTTT	CASSHMALPRGPSTDTQYF
TRBD2	TRBV4-3	once	TRBJ2-1	TGCGCCAGCAGCCAAGATCTCGGCGCGGGAGGGTTTGAGCAGTTCTTC	CASSQDLGAGGFEQFF
TRBD1	TRBV5-1	NA	TRBJ1-1	TGCGCCAGCAGGGGAGGACAGGGGCGCACTGAAGCTTTCTTT	CASRGGQGRTEAFF
TRBD2	TRBV27	NA	TRBJ2-5	TGTGCCAGCAAGAGTAATAGCGGGTTATCAGGGACCCAGTACTTC	CASKSNSGLSGTQYF
TRBD2	TRBV4-1	NA	TRBJ2-7	TGCGCCAGCAGCCAGGAGGGAGGGTCCTACGAGCAGTACTTC	CASSQEGGSYEQYF
NA	TRBV7-2	NA	TRBJ2-4	TGTGCCAGCAGCCCGAGCGGGTTAGCCAAAAACATTCAGTACTTC	CASSPSGLAKNIQYF
TRBD2	TRBV28	NA	TRBJ2-1	TGTGCCAGTGGTTGGATTGAGCGGGAGGGAAAGGGTTCGTTCTTC	CASGWIEREGKGSFF
NA	TRBV7-3	NA	TRBJ2-1	TGTGCCAGCAGCTTAAACGGGGACGGTCTTCAGTTCTTC	CASSLNGDGLQFF
NA	TRBV7-9	NA	TRBJ1-1	TGTGCCAGCAGCACCTCGGTGAACACTGAAGCTTTCTTT	CASSTSVNTEAFF